A selection of T cell receptor beta chains follows, all from one sample in a study of blood T cell repertoires in COVID-19. Here immunoSEQ multiplex PCR was the method, and the copy in TCRdb shows in-frame clones only, minus some. The sample records roughly 200,000 clones, 88% being singletons. The material sequenced was PBMCs or T cells enriched from blood (not recorded which). These receptors all stem from a woman aged 30 to 39 who had recovered from COVID-19. The CDR3 runs from the conserved cysteine through the conserved F or W. D genes are given only for firm matches. Clone size is given for some rows only: seen once, a few or many times, or a class if the clone is expanded.

V	D	size	J	DNA	CDR3
TRBV7-2	TRBD1	.	TRBJ2-1	TGTGCCAGCAGCTTAGGGTCCGGGACAGGGGGCTACAATGAGCAGTTCTTC	CASSLGSGTGGYNEQFF
TRBV7-8	TRBD1	.	TRBJ1-2	TGTGCCAGCAGCCGTACAGGGGGCTATGGCTACACCTTC	CASSRTGGYGYTF
TRBV7-9	TRBD2	.	TRBJ2-7	TGTGCCAGCAGCGAAACTAGCGGGGGCTCCTACGAGCAGTACTTC	CASSETSGGSYEQYF
TRBV27	TRBD1	.	TRBJ1-2	TGTGCCAGCAGTTTAGGTTCAGGGGGCAGTTGGGGCTACACCTTC	CASSLGSGGSWGYTF
TRBV6-2/TRBV6-3	TRBD1	.	TRBJ2-6	TGTGCCAGCAGTTACTGGACAGGGGCCCCTGGGGCCAACGTCCTGACTTTC	CASSYWTGAPGANVLTF
TRBV11-3	.	.	TRBJ2-1	TGTGCCAGCAGCTTTAGCTCCTACAATGAGCAGTTCTTC	CASSFSSYNEQFF
TRBV7-9	TRBD1	.	TRBJ2-4	TGTGCCAGCAGCCACCGGGACAGGGCTCTCGGAAACATTCAGTACTTC	CASSHRDRALGNIQYF
TRBV7-9	TRBD1	.	TRBJ1-3	TGTGCCAGCAGCTTAGAGGGGGCTGAAGGAAACACCATATATTTT	CASSLEGAEGNTIYF
TRBV7-2	TRBD1	few	TRBJ1-2	TGTGCCAGCAGCTCGAACCGACAGGGGGCTTACTATGGCTACACCTTC	CASSSNRQGAYYGYTF
TRBV6-5	TRBD2	.	TRBJ2-7	TGTGCCAGCACCCGGAGGACTAGAGGTCCCTACGAGCAGTACTTC	CASTRRTRGPYEQYF
TRBV13	TRBD1	.	TRBJ1-2	TGTGCCAGCAGCTTATCGGACAGGAGCTACACCTTC	CASSLSDRSYTF
TRBV7-9	.	.	TRBJ1-2	TGTGCCAGCGAGGAGGGGCTCTATGGCTACACCTTC	CASEEGLYGYTF
TRBV7-8	.	few	TRBJ2-7	TGTGCCAGCAGCTTAGCGGGGGGTACCTACGAGCAGTACTTC	CASSLAGGTYEQYF
TRBV7-9	.	.	TRBJ2-2	TGTGCCAGCAGCCGGCCTCGGGACACCGGGGAGCTGTTTTTT	CASSRPRDTGELFF
TRBV18	TRBD1	.	TRBJ1-4	TGTGCCAGCTCATCGAACACAGGGGACGATAATGAAAAACTGTTTTTT	CASSSNTGDDNEKLFF
TRBV5-4	TRBD2	.	TRBJ2-5	TGTGCCAGCAGCCCCGGACTAGCGGGGATAAGAGAGACCCAGTACTTC	CASSPGLAGIRETQYF
TRBV5-1	.	once	TRBJ2-6	TGCGCCAGCAGACAGTACGACGGGGCCAACGTCCTGACTTTC	CASRQYDGANVLTF
TRBV29-1	TRBD1	.	TRBJ2-2	TGCAGCGTAGGACAGGATACGAACACCGGGGAGCTGTTTTTT	CSVGQDTNTGELFF
TRBV5-4	TRBD2	.	TRBJ2-3	TGTGCCAGCAGCTTGGATCCAGCGGGGAGCACAGATACGCAGTATTTT	CASSLDPAGSTDTQYF
TRBV5-5	.	.	TRBJ2-7	TGTGCCAGCAGCTTGGTCACCAGCTCCTACGAGCAGTACTTC	CASSLVTSSYEQYF
TRBV18	TRBD1	.	TRBJ1-1	TGTGCCAGCTCACCCGGGACAGGGGTGGAGGACACTGAAGCTTTCTTT	CASSPGTGVEDTEAFF
TRBV12-3/TRBV12-4	.	.	TRBJ2-1	TGTGCCAGCAGTTTATCAAACAATGAGCAGTTCTTC	CASSLSNNEQFF
TRBV5-5	.	.	TRBJ1-1	TGTGCCAGCAGCTCTTACAGGAACACTGAAGCTTTCTTT	CASSSYRNTEAFF
TRBV15	.	.	TRBJ1-2	TGTGCCACCAGCAGAACAGGTTTCTATGGCTACACCTTC	CATSRTGFYGYTF
TRBV7-2	TRBD1	.	TRBJ2-7	TGTGCCAGCAGCCCTACAGGGGTCCGCACCTACGAGCAGTACTTC	CASSPTGVRTYEQYF
TRBV19	TRBD1	.	TRBJ2-3	TGTGCCAGTAGCAAGGACAGGGGGGGGACAGATACGCAGTATTTT	CASSKDRGGTDTQYF
TRBV19	TRBD2	.	TRBJ2-3	TGTGCCAGTAGTACCGGTGGAGCGGGGGCTCGCACAGATACGCAGTATTTT	CASSTGGAGARTDTQYF
TRBV11-1	.	.	TRBJ1-1	TGTGCCAGCAGCTTAGTGCAGGAAAACACTGAAGCTTTCTTT	CASSLVQENTEAFF
TRBV24-1	TRBD1	.	TRBJ2-5	TGTGCCACCAGTGAGGTGGGACAGGGGAAAGAGACCCAGTACTTC	CATSEVGQGKETQYF
TRBV5-6	.	once	TRBJ1-5	TGTGCCAGCACCCGGGGGGGGGACAATCAGCCCCAGCATTTT	CASTRGGDNQPQHF
TRBV4-2	TRBD2	.	TRBJ2-2	TGTGCCAGCACACTAGCGGGGGGCACCGGGGAGCTGTTTTTT	CASTLAGGTGELFF
TRBV4-1	.	once	TRBJ2-3	TGCGCCAGCAGCCAAGATAGTGCAGGGCCAGATACGCAGTATTTT	CASSQDSAGPDTQYF
TRBV5-3	TRBD1	.	TRBJ1-2	TGTGCCAGAAGCCCGGGACAGGGGTTCTATGGCTACACCTTC	CARSPGQGFYGYTF
TRBV21-1	.	.	TRBJ1-1	TGTGCCAGCAGCACGCGTTGTGACACGGAGAACACTGAAGCTTTCTTT	CASSTRCDTENTEAFF
TRBV9	.	.	TRBJ1-4	TGTGCCAGCAGCGGGAGGCAGGATTTTGAAAAACTGTTTTTT	CASSGRQDFEKLFF